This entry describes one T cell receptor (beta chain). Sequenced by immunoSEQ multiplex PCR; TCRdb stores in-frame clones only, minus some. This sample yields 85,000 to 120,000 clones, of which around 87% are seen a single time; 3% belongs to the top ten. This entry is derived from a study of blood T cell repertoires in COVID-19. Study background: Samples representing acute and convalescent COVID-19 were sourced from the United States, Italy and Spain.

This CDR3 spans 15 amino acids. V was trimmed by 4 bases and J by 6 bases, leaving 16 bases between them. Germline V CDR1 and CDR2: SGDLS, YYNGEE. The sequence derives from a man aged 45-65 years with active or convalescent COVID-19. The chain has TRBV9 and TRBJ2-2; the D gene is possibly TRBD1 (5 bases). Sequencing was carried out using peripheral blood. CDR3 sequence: CASSPEQVSAGELFF. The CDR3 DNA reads TGTGCCAGCAGCCCCGAACAGGTATCGGCCGGGGAGCTGTTTTTT.